The sequence of this T cell receptor beta chain was determined in a study of blood T cell repertoires in COVID-19. At the level of the study: Donors in Cohort 3 counted as recovered after two negative PCRs, clearance, or symptom resolution.

Recruits, aged roughly 18 to 95 years, lived in 25 or so US areas. Assignments of participants to cohorts depended upon their own reported clinical history. How the authors handled the data: How many nucleated cells were present was estimated from reference gene primer amplification. The protocol was immunoSEQ multiplex PCR, while the TCRdb copy is restricted to in-frame clones and leaves out a portion. The DNA was the basis for D and trimming; V, J and clone size are from that table. The table records under 150,000 clones, 84% of them present only once. Germline-derived CDR1 and CDR2 are SGHDN and FVKESK. Trimming took 4 bases from V and 5 from J; bases not matched to a gene: 4. The CDR3 length is 15 residues.

Sequencing input: PBMCs or T cells enriched from blood (not recorded which). J is TRBJ2-2 and V is TRBV14, with TRBD1 matching over 10 bases. This TCR derives from a man aged 45-65 years in a cohort exposed to, infected with or recovered from COVID-19 (not recorded which). CDR3 sequence reads: CASSRQGASTGELFF. CDR3 coding DNA: TGTGCCAGCAGCCGACAGGGGGCTAGTACCGGGGAGCTGTTTTTT.